The T cell receptor (beta chain) under discussion was sequenced for a study of blood T cell repertoires in COVID-19. In the authors' methods: Amplification from reference gene primers served as the basis for estimated nucleated cell counts. The table came from immunoSEQ multiplex PCR; TCRdb's copy has only in-frame clones and leaves some out. V, J and clone size are taken as reported in that table, and D and trimming were inferred from the DNA itself. The top ten hold over 20% of the sample, which has roughly 97,000 clones, over 65% seen once. Sequencing input: peripheral blood. This receptor was obtained from a man aged 60-69 years with acute or convalescent COVID-19.

CDR3 amino acids: CASTRGGVAGSYNEQFF. The CDR3 bases are TGTGCCAGCACCCGAGGGGGAGTAGCGGGCAGCTACAATGAGCAGTTCTTC. V is TRBV2 and J is TRBJ2-1, with TRBD2 as a possible D gene (7 bases). Germline CDR1 SNHLY, CDR2 FYNNEI. The CDR3 runs to 17 residues. Deletions cut 7 bases from V and 3 bases from J, with 22 bases between.